This TCR beta chain is drawn from a study of cytomegalovirus exposure and HLA in healthy donors. About this clone itself: What it recognizes is unknown.

The CDR3 runs 17 residues. Trimming at V came to 3 bases and at J to 8 bases, leaving 18 bases not matched to a gene. The germline CDR1 and CDR2 sequences are MNHNS and SASEGT. The PCR made use of 60 Vbeta and 13 Jbeta primers. Generated by immunoSEQ multiplex PCR, the TCRdb table keeps only in-frame clones and is missing some. The sample yields 50,000 or so clones, 81% seen once. The study's findings and limits: It was confirmed in vitro that a few of the CMV-associated chains were specific for CMV antigens. Most likely, a cluster of highly shared sequence variants arose as a sequencing artifact. Later work found that TCR association rates differed between HLA loci; DRB1 had the most and HLA-C the fewest. The authors listed 150 or so TCR beta chains as cytomegalovirus-associated.

The sequenced sample was PBMCs. The chain has TRBV6-1 and TRBJ1-2, with 7 nucleotides matching TRBD1. The source is a boy aged 5-17 years in good health and CMV-seropositive. The CDR3 spells CASSDRGQSYGHRGYTF. The CDR3 DNA is TGTGCCAGCAGTGATAGGGGACAGTCCTACGGGCATAGGGGCTACACCTTC.